This T cell receptor beta chain was documented in a study of T cell responses to AZD1222 COVID-19 vaccine. Germline lookup yields CDR1 SEHNR and CDR2 FQNEAQ (reference sequence). The ends were cut back, 8 bases at V and 9 bases at J, with 19 bases in the middle. The CDR3 sequence is 13 residues long. The protocol was immunoSEQ multiplex PCR, while the TCRdb copy is restricted to in-frame clones and leaves out a portion. The sample holds approximately 150,000 clones, 90% seen once. The clonotype was recovered from an adult in good health. The sample here was peripheral blood, taken on day 0 of AZD1222 vaccination. The genes are TRBV7-9 and TRBJ2-5; D is perhaps TRBD1 (5 bases). The CDR3 nucleotides read TGTGCCAGCGCCGACGCTGGGGCCCAGGCCCAGTACTTC. The encoded protein is CASADAGAQAQYF. Drawing the rest from reference TRBV7-9 and TRBJ2-5, the complete variable domain is DTGVSQNPRHKITKRGQNVTFRCDPISEHNRLYWYRQTLGQGPEFLTYFQNEAQLEKSRLLSDRFSAERPKGSFSTLEIQRTEQGDSAMYLCASADAGAQAQYFGPGTRLLVL.